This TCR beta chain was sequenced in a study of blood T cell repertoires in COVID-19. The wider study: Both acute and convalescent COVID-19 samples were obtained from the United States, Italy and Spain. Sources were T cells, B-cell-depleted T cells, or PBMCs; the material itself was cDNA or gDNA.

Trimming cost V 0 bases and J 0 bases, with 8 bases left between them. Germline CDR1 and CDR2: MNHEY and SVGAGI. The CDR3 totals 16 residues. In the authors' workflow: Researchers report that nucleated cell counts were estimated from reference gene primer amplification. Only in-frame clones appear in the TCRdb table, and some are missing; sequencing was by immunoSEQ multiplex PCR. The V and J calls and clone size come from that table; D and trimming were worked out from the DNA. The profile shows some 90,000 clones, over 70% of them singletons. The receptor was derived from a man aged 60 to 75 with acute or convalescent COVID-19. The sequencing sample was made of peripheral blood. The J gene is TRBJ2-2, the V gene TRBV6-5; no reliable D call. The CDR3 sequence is CASSYSRHTNTGELFF. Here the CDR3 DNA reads TGTGCCAGCAGTTACTCGAGGCACACGAACACCGGGGAGCTGTTTTTT.